This record looks at one T cell receptor beta chain sequence and its context. A much larger clone lies one base from this, so it may be a read error. The missing conserved phenylalanine or tryptophan at the end of this CDR3 makes a read error likely. RNA transcripts were the source from which TCR beta CDR3 regions were amplified. First-round RT-PCR relied on HTBI primers, and a second-round multiplex PCR came next. MiXCR was run by TCRdb on the multiplex PCR reads, yielding one entry per CDR3 protein. The sample lists about 660,000 distinct CDR3 sequences; about 41% were seen once. The data were taken from a study of Graves' ophthalmopathy and Graves' hyperthyroidism. The TCR sequence derives from an adult man with Graves' ophthalmopathy. Input material: peripheral blood.

CDR3 region: CASSHGIGVNYGYTL. In DNA, the CDR3 is TGCGCCAGCAGCCATGGGATAGGGGTCAACTATGGCTACACCCTC. The chain is built from TRBV4-1 and TRBJ1-2, with a tentative D call TRBD1 (5 bases). Trimming pared 3 bases from V and 2 bases from J, leaving 13 bases between. Germline V CDR1 and CDR2: MGHRA, YSYEKL. The CDR3 totals 15 residues.